A selection of T cell receptor beta chains follows, all from one sample in a study of T cells after yellow fever vaccination. A single record per CDR3 protein comes from TCRdb applying MiXCR to the 5' RACE reads. The sample includes about 240,000 distinct CDR3 sequences, about 7% of them seen just once. The sequencing here drew on CD4+ T cells sorted from PBMCs, taken 15 days after the yellow fever booster vaccination. The receptors derive from a man aged 30 to 45 who received the YFV17D yellow fever vaccine. The CDR3 runs from the conserved cysteine through the conserved F or W. D genes are given only for firm matches. A row's size may be missing; if present it is once, few, many or a size class.

TGTGCCAGCAGCTCTTATGAAACGGGGAACGGCGAGCAGTACTTC	CASSSYETGNGEQYF	many	TRBV27	-	TRBJ2-7
TGTGCCAGCAGTTTAAGAGCCCTTGCTGAAAAACTGTTTTTT	CASSLRALAEKLFF	many	TRBV12-3/TRBV12-4	-	TRBJ1-4
TGTGCCAGCAGATCTCCGACAGGGAAGGCTGAAGCTTTCTTT	CASRSPTGKAEAFF	many	TRBV6-2/TRBV6-3	TRBD1	TRBJ1-1
TGTGCCACCAGCCCAGCGGGGGTCTCTGGGGCCAACGTCCTGACTTTC	CATSPAGVSGANVLTF	many	TRBV24-1	TRBD2	TRBJ2-6
TGCGCCAGCAGCACCGGGACAGCGGGCTACGAGCAGTACTTC	CASSTGTAGYEQYF	many	TRBV5-1	-	TRBJ2-7
TGCAGCGTCACAGGGAGTGACAACAATGAGCAGTTCTTC	CSVTGSDNNEQFF	many	TRBV29-1	-	TRBJ2-1
TGTGCCAGCAGGAGGGGGTACCTGGGGGAGCTGTTTTTT	CASRRGYLGELFF	few	TRBV2	-	TRBJ2-2
TGTGCCAGCAGCTTGAGGGGGGACTCGCCGCAGTACTTC	CASSLRGDSPQYF	-	TRBV7-3	-	TRBJ2-7
TGTGCCACCGAGGGGGGACGGTCGGGCACCGGGGAGCTGTTTTTT	CATEGGRSGTGELFF	many	TRBV2	-	TRBJ2-2
TGCAGTGCTCCGCCGCGGACTAGAAGGGAGACCCAGTACTTC	CSAPPRTRRETQYF	few	TRBV20-1	TRBD2	TRBJ2-5
TGCAGTGCTAGTCCTAACGTTGATGAGCAGTTCTTC	CSASPNVDEQFF	few	TRBV20-1	-	TRBJ2-1
TGTGCCAGCAGCTTAGAACTGACCCTCGGCGAGCAGTACTTC	CASSLELTLGEQYF	-	TRBV7-2	-	TRBJ2-7
TGTGCCAGCAGCCGCGCTCTAGCGCCCCAAGAGACCCAGTACTTC	CASSRALAPQETQYF	-	TRBV4-2	-	TRBJ2-5
TGTGCCAGCAGTTTTCTCCCCGGACTAGCAGTAAATGAGCAGTTCTTC	CASSFLPGLAVNEQFF	few	TRBV12-3/TRBV12-4	TRBD2	TRBJ2-1
TGTGCCAGCAGTCGGCTTGGGGACAACTACGAGCAGTACTTC	CASSRLGDNYEQYF	many	TRBV6-2/TRBV6-3	-	TRBJ2-7
TGTGCCAGCAGCTTAGCGGGGAAGGGTACCGGGGAGCTGTTTTTT	CASSLAGKGTGELFF	-	TRBV7-6	-	TRBJ2-2
TGTGCCAGCTCAACGTCGGGGACCCAGTACTTC	CASSTSGTQYF	few	TRBV12-3/TRBV12-4	-	TRBJ2-5
TGTGCCAGCAGCGACCGGGACAGGCTGGCCTATGGCTACGCCTTC	CASSDRDRLAYGYAF	many	TRBV7-9	TRBD1	TRBJ1-2
TGCGCCAGCAGGGACTTCTACAATGAGCAGTTCTTC	CASRDFYNEQFF	few	TRBV10-2	-	TRBJ2-1
TGTGCCAGTAGTATTCTTCCCAACTACGAGCAGTACTTC	CASSILPNYEQYF	few	TRBV19	-	TRBJ2-7
TGTGCCAGCAGCTCCGACATCTCCTACGAGCAGTACTTC	CASSSDISYEQYF	few	TRBV3-1	-	TRBJ2-7
TGTGCCAGCAGTTACTCGGCCGGGAGGACCACCTACGAGCAGTACTTC	CASSYSAGRTTYEQYF	few	TRBV6-5	TRBD2	TRBJ2-7
TGTGCCAGCTCACCACGGACTAGCGGGGCCGAAATTCAAGAGACCCAGTACTTC	CASSPRTSGAEIQETQYF	many	TRBV18	TRBD2	TRBJ2-5
TGTGCCAGCAGCGCAGAGTGGGACAGGGGGTACGAGCAGTACTTC	CASSAEWDRGYEQYF	many	TRBV9	TRBD1	TRBJ2-7
TGTGCCAGCAGTTTACGTTTTAGGGCCACTAGCGGAGTCTACGAGCAGTACTTC	CASSLRFRATSGVYEQYF	many	TRBV28	TRBD2	TRBJ2-7
TGCAGTGCTAGTGCAGAGGCAGGGGGGTACGAGCAGTACTTC	CSASAEAGGYEQYF	few	TRBV20-1	-	TRBJ2-7
TGTGCCAGCAGTTACAGGACAGATTACTATGGCTACACCTTC	CASSYRTDYYGYTF	-	TRBV6-2/TRBV6-3	-	TRBJ1-2
TGTGCCAGCAGCAGAATGTTAGGTGGCGGGAAGTTCCCAGATACGCAGTATTTT	CASSRMLGGGKFPDTQYF	many	TRBV11-1	-	TRBJ2-3
TGTGCCAGCAGGGAAACCGGGACTAGCGGGAGGAGCTCCTACAATGAGCAGTTCTTC	CASRETGTSGRSSYNEQFF	-	TRBV11-2	TRBD2	TRBJ2-1
TGTGCCAGTAGTACCCTTACAGGGGCCGGGGAGCTGTTTTTT	CASSTLTGAGELFF	many	TRBV19	TRBD1	TRBJ2-2
TGTGCCAGCAGTGCCAGGGAAGGGAATCAGCCCCAGCATTTT	CASSAREGNQPQHF	many	TRBV6-1	-	TRBJ1-5
TGCAGTGCTAGAGACACTAGCGGGAAGGGGGAGCTGTTTTTT	CSARDTSGKGELFF	many	TRBV20-1	TRBD2	TRBJ2-2
TGCAGCGGATCAGGGGACTATGGCTACACCTTC	CSGSGDYGYTF	many	TRBV29-1	-	TRBJ1-2
TGTGCCAGCAGCTGGGACAGTAGCACAGATACGCAGTATTTT	CASSWDSSTDTQYF	-	TRBV7-2	TRBD1	TRBJ2-3
TGTGCCAGCAGCCAGATGAACACTGAAGCTTTCTTT	CASSQMNTEAFF	many	TRBV3-1	-	TRBJ1-1
TGTGCCACCAGCGTTCCCGGAGGGAGCTCCTACGAGCAGTACTTC	CATSVPGGSSYEQYF	many	TRBV15	-	TRBJ2-7
TGTGCCAGCAGCTTGGAGACAGGGGTCCCCTACGAGCAGTACTTC	CASSLETGVPYEQYF	many	TRBV7-2	TRBD1	TRBJ2-7
TGTGCCAGCAGCGCCAGGACAGGGTTTGACAATCAGCCCCAGCATTTT	CASSARTGFDNQPQHF	few	TRBV7-2	TRBD1	TRBJ1-5
TGTGCCACCAGCAGGGGCAGGGGCTATGGCTACACCTTC	CATSRGRGYGYTF	few	TRBV15	-	TRBJ1-2
TGCGCCAGGAGGTGGGGGGCGCCGGGGACTGAAGCTTTCTTT	CARRWGAPGTEAFF	few	TRBV10-1	-	TRBJ1-1
TGCAGTGCTACCCGGAGGGCAGATACGCAGTATTTT	CSATRRADTQYF	many	TRBV20-1	-	TRBJ2-3
TGCAGTGCTAGAGTACCCCGGGATAGTCAGCCCCAGCATTTT	CSARVPRDSQPQHF	-	TRBV20-1	-	TRBJ1-5
TGTGCCAGCAGCAATTCCGGGACAGGGGTTCAGCCCCAGCATTTT	CASSNSGTGVQPQHF	many	TRBV7-2	TRBD1	TRBJ1-5
TGTGCCAGCTCAGCTGGGACGGACAATGAGCAGTTCTTC	CASSAGTDNEQFF	many	TRBV18	-	TRBJ2-1
TGTGCCAGCAGCCCTGGACCTACAAGGGCAGATACGCAGTATTTT	CASSPGPTRADTQYF	few	TRBV6-2/TRBV6-3	-	TRBJ2-3
TGTGCCAGCAGCTTGGAGGTTCGGGCCGTGAACACTGAAGCTTTCTTT	CASSLEVRAVNTEAFF	-	TRBV5-5	-	TRBJ1-1
TGCAGTGCTCCGCGGGACAGGGGGTACGAGCAGTACTTC	CSAPRDRGYEQYF	many	TRBV20-1	TRBD1	TRBJ2-7
TGCGCCAGCAGCCCTCGGACCCACTACGAGCAGTACTTC	CASSPRTHYEQYF	-	TRBV5-1	-	TRBJ2-7
TGTGCCTCCCTTGGGGGCTTCTACCAGGCCGGGGAGCTGTTTTTT	CASLGGFYQAGELFF	few	TRBV6-2/TRBV6-3	-	TRBJ2-2
TGTGCCAGCAGTTACTCTACTTCGGAGGCAAATCTAGGAGGGGATATACTGGAGCAGTACTTC	CASSYSTSEANLGGDILEQYF	few	TRBV6-2/TRBV6-3	-	TRBJ2-7
TGTGCCAGCAGCTTGGCCTTCGGGACGGCCGTGGAGACCCAGTACTTC	CASSLAFGTAVETQYF	few	TRBV5-6	-	TRBJ2-5
TGTGCCAGCAGAACCTCAGGGAATCAGCCCCAGCATTTT	CASRTSGNQPQHF	few	TRBV6-1	-	TRBJ1-5
TGCAGCGTTGAAAAAGGGACTAGTGGGTACGAGCAGTACTTC	CSVEKGTSGYEQYF	many	TRBV29-1	TRBD2	TRBJ2-7
TGTGCCAGCAGCTTACCTGAATCGAGGGAGCAGTACTTC	CASSLPESREQYF	few	TRBV7-2	-	TRBJ2-7
TGCAGCGGAGATCGGGGGGGCACAGATACGCAGTATTTT	CSGDRGGTDTQYF	few	TRBV29-1	TRBD2	TRBJ2-3
TGCAGCGTTGAAGATCCCGCCTCTGGGGCCAACGTCCTGACTTTC	CSVEDPASGANVLTF	many	TRBV29-1	-	TRBJ2-6
TGCAGTGCTAGAGACCGAAAAACCTTAACCTACGAGCAGTACTTC	CSARDRKTLTYEQYF	few	TRBV20-1	-	TRBJ2-7
TGTGCCAGCAGTGTAGCAGGGAGCAATCAGCCCCAGCATTTT	CASSVAGSNQPQHF	few	TRBV28	-	TRBJ1-5
TGCGCCAGCAGCTTAGCTGGGGGGCAGAACATTCAGTACTTC	CASSLAGGQNIQYF	many	TRBV5-1	-	TRBJ2-4
TGTGCCAGCACCTTGGGCCCTAGCCCTCGGTCCGAGCAGTACTTC	CASTLGPSPRSEQYF	few	TRBV9	-	TRBJ2-7